This paragraph covers one T cell receptor (beta chain) sequence. The antigen it recognizes is unknown. One base away there is no much larger clone; base qualities are not given. The germline V and J ends show losses of 4 bases and 2 bases respectively, and no gene match explains 3 bases of the junction. Via the germline V gene, CDR1 is SGHRS and CDR2 YFSETQ. The CDR3 spans 14 residues, from the cysteine through the phenylalanine. Only CDR3 DNA is held: 42 bases, read in frame from base 1. These data originate in a study of beta chain features in type 1 diabetes (dated 2018 in TCRdb). Some background on the complete study: No differences in mean age, gender distribution, total cell number or subset yield were found between patients and healthy donors. A total of 85 million to 140 million sorted cells were examined across all samples, and the number of cells per subset was strongly correlated with RNA yield. The study compared TCRB repertoires of sorted circulating CD4+ T cell subsets between recently diagnosed type 1 diabetes patients and matched healthy donors. Whereas all 30 or so donors provided naive and central memory subsets, regulatory and stem cell-like memory subsets were isolated from just 8 patients and roughly eight healthy donors.

A single peripheral blood draw of about 116 mL on average was collected from each donor into heparinised tubes. A BD FACSAria II was used to sort naive, central memory, regulatory and stem cell-like memory CD4+ T cells with a panel that included CD45RO, CCR7, CD25, CD127, CD95 and CD27. Purity was above 98% for every sorted population. Right away, PBMCs were isolated by Lymphoprep density gradient centrifugation and were stained directly, with no culture step. To minimize batch effects, samples were stained and sorted in pairs, one healthy donor with one patient per experiment. The paper as a whole reports these results and caveats: Type 1 diabetes patients showed a moderate but significant shortening of TCRB CDR3 length in all four CD4+ subsets. Because cDNA was sequenced instead of genomic DNA, highly expressing activated cells could be over-represented, though the groups showed no difference in activation or CD3 levels. Only small numbers of individuals were included in the HLA sub-analyses, which left unresolved whether HLA type had any influence on TCRB rearrangement. The naive, central memory and regulatory TCRB repertoires appeared to resemble one another more closely among patients than among healthy donors. PCR might favor shorter templates, but patient and control samples were amplified and corrected together, so any skew would affect both groups equally. At VDJ recombination sites, patients with type 1 diabetes made fewer insertions and deleted more nucleotides, a pattern implying thymic rearrangement abnormalities.

All of the isolated RNA was reverse transcribed with the High Capacity cDNA Reverse Transcription Kit, so expressed TCRB transcripts were sequenced. Deep immunoSEQ sequencing was applied to naive, central memory and regulatory T cell samples, giving an average of around 4 million total reads per sample. Sorted cells were lysed in RLT buffer, and RNA was extracted using DNase-treated RNeasy Micro or Mini kits according to cell number. To prevent cross-contamination, every cell subset was processed on its own, while patient and healthy donor samples were processed together. TCRB sequences were amplified from cDNA with the immunoSEQ multiplex PCR, producing 87-bp fragments spanning the CDR3 region. The amplicons were sequenced using the Illumina HiSeq platform. In the source study's methods: Synthetic template baselines were used to correct PCR bias computationally, reads within Hamming distance 2 were collapsed together, and singletons that could not be merged were discarded. Reads were aligned to IMGT to assign V, D and J genes, CDR3 length, and insertions or deletions at six rearrangement sites. Within each subset, clonotype counts were normalized to sorted cell number, and only after that were true diversity and Gini coefficients computed with the tcR R package. Repertoire sharing was quantified using the overlap coefficient calculated on TCRB nucleotide sequences. As a proxy for the pre-selection repertoire, out-of-frame TCRB sequences from naive cells were analyzed. TCRdb limited this immuneACCESS table to in-frame rearrangements with V and J called. A share of clones is missing; checked studies link under half to unresolved V genes, and the rest is unexplained. For V, J and clone size, that table is used; D and trimming come from the DNA. This sample holds about 900,000 clones; 15% to 20% were observed only once. The top ten constitute 0.02% to 0.03% of the sample.

The sequence was collected from a young woman in good health. The specimen was naive CD4+ T cells from blood. The label giving this sample's cell subset or site can be read as: true naive CD4+ T cells. The sequence joins TRBV5-1 to TRBJ1-3; the central 7 bases match TRBD1. The DNA is TGCGCCAGCAGCGAGACAGGGACTGGAAACACCATATATTTT. The resulting protein is CASSETGTGNTIYF.